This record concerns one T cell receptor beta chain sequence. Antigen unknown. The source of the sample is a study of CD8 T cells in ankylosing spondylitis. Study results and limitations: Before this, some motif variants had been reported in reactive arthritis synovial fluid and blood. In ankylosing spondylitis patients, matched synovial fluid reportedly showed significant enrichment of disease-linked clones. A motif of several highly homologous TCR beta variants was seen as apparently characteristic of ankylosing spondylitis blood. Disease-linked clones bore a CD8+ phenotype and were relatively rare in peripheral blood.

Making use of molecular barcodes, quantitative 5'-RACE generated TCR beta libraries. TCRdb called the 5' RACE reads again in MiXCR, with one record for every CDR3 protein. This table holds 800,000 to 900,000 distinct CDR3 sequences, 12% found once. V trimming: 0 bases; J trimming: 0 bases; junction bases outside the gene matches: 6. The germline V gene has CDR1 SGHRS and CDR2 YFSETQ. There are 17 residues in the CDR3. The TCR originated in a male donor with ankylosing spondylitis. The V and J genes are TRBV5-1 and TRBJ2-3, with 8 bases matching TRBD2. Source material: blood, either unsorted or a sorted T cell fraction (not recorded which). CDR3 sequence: CASSLDRTSGSTDTQYF. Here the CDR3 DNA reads TGCGCCAGCAGCTTGGACCGTACTAGCGGTAGCACAGATACGCAGTATTTT.